The present TCR beta chain was sequenced within a study of beta chain features in type 1 diabetes (dated by TCRdb to the late 2010s). About the full investigation: Mean age, gender distribution, total cell number and subset yield did not differ between patients and healthy donors. Across all samples, around 100 million sorted cells were examined, and cell number per subset correlated strongly with RNA yield. Regulatory and stem cell-like memory subsets were isolated from only 8 patients and roughly 8 healthy donors, whereas naive and central memory subsets came from all 28 donors. In the study, recently diagnosed type 1 diabetes patients and matched healthy donors were compared on the TCRB repertoires of their sorted circulating CD4+ T cell subsets.

The entire amount of isolated RNA was reverse transcribed using the High Capacity cDNA Reverse Transcription Kit, so the sequenced TCRB transcripts were expressed ones. Deep immunoSEQ sequencing was performed on naive, central memory and regulatory T cell samples, with an average of around 3.4 million total reads per sample. Sorted cells were lysed in RLT buffer and RNA was extracted with DNase-treated RNeasy Micro or Mini kits, depending on cell number. To prevent cross-contamination, every cell subset was processed on its own, while patient and healthy donor samples were processed together. Using the immunoSEQ multiplex PCR, TCRB sequences were amplified from cDNA into 87-bp fragments spanning the CDR3 region. Sequencing of the amplicons was performed on the Illumina HiSeq platform. Under the source paper's analysis protocol: Synthetic template baselines were used to correct PCR bias computationally, reads within Hamming distance 2 were collapsed, and singletons that could not be merged were discarded. Reads were aligned to IMGT to assign V, D and J genes, CDR3 length, and insertions or deletions at six rearrangement sites. Within each subset, clonotype counts were normalized to the number of sorted cells before true diversity and Gini coefficients were calculated with the tcR R package. The overlap coefficient, calculated on TCRB nucleotide sequences, was used to measure repertoire sharing. TCRdb holds this immuneACCESS table with in-frame rearrangements only. Some clones are missing; in checked studies, unresolved V genes explain under half, and the rest has no known cause. The V and J calls and clone size were taken over from that table, and D and trimming were inferred from the DNA. Counted in this sample were around 70,000 clones; roughly 49% of them appeared once. Roughly 0.7% of the sample goes to the ten largest clones.

Of note for this clone: This receptor's antigen is unknown. No base qualities exist here, and no much larger clone lies one base off it.

Each donor gave one peripheral blood draw, roughly 120 mL on average, collected into heparinised tubes. A BD FACSAria II was used to sort naive, central memory, regulatory and stem cell-like memory CD4+ T cells with a panel that included CD45RO, CCR7, CD25, CD127, CD95 and CD27. Purity was above 95% for every sorted population. PBMCs were isolated immediately by Lymphoprep density gradient centrifugation and stained directly without culture. So that batch effects would be minimized, each experiment stained and sorted samples in pairs, pairing one healthy donor with one patient. Study-wide findings and limitations: Because cDNA was sequenced instead of genomic DNA, activated cells with high expression could be over-represented, although the groups did not differ in activation or CD3 levels. At VDJ recombination sites, patients with type 1 diabetes made fewer insertions and deleted more nucleotides, a pattern implying thymic rearrangement abnormalities. PCR might favor shorter templates, but patient and control samples were amplified and corrected together, so any skew would affect both groups equally. The naive, central memory and regulatory TCRB repertoires appeared to resemble one another more closely among patients than among healthy donors. In all four CD4+ subsets, TCRB CDR3 length was moderately but significantly shorter in type 1 diabetes patients. Only small numbers of individuals were included in the HLA sub-analyses, which left unresolved whether HLA type had any influence on TCRB rearrangement.

This receptor was obtained from a man younger than 45 with type 1 diabetes. Sequenced: central memory CD4+ T cells from blood.

CDR3 region: CATQTGDSYNEQFF. The bases are TGTGCCACCCAGACAGGTGATTCCTACAATGAGCAGTTCTTC. The chain uses TRBV6-6 and TRBJ2-1; the D gene is perhaps TRBD1, on 6 matching bases. The germline V gene (reference sequence) yields MNHNY for CDR1 and SVGAGI for CDR2. The CDR3 has 14 amino acids, counting the end cysteine and phenylalanine. Only the CDR3 portion is preserved as DNA: 42 bases, with reading frame beginning at the first base. V drops 10 bases and J drops 1 base, leaving 14 bases in between.